This paragraph reports one T cell receptor beta chain. Its antigen is not known. Anti-CD3/anti-CD28 beads served as a nonspecific positive control stimulus. Sorting of responding CD4+ T cells relied on upregulated CD40 ligand together with CD69. An approximately 18-hour stimulation of CD8-depleted PBMCs used anti-CD28/CD49d costimulation, CD40-blocking antibody and enfuvirtide. The libraries were made with immunoSEQ version 4 in survey mode. Data came from immunoSEQ multiplex PCR; TCRdb stores just in-frame clones and leaves some out. The sample lists tens of thousands of clones; about 87% were seen once. The data derive from a study of persistence of HIV-infected CD4 T cells. General study findings and limits: Antigen-responding cells were enriched for degenerate expanded CDR3beta sequences.

This CDR3 comprises 13 residues. Germline V gene data show CDR1 as PRHDT and CDR2 as FYEKMQ (reference sequence). V was pared by 1 base and J by 8 bases, with 3 bases of the junction left unmatched. V gene TRBV13 combines with J gene TRBJ1-2; 8 nucleotides agree with TRBD1. The origin of this receptor is an adult woman with HIV who was CMV-seropositive. The source was CD4+ T cells sorted from PBMCs after roughly 18-hour stimulation, collected from a patient who received antiretroviral therapy. CDR3 bases: TGTGCCAGCAGCTTAGTCGACAGGGGCGGCTACACCTTC. This translates into CASSLVDRGGYTF.